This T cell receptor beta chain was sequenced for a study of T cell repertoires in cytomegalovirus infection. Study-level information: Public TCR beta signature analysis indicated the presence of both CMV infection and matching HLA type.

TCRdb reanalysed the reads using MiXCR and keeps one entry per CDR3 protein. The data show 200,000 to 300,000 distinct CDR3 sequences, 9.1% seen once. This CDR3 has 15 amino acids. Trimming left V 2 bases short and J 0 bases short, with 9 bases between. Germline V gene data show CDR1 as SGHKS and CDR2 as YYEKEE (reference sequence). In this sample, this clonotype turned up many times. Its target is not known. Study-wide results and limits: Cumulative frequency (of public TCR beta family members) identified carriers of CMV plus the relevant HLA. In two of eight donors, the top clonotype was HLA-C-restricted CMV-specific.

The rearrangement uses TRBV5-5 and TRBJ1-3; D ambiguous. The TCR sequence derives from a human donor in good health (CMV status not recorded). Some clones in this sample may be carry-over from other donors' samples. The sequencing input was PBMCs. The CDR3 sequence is CASSFEAFSGNTIYF. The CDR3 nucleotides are TGTGCCAGCAGCTTTGAGGCCTTCTCTGGAAACACCATATATTTT.